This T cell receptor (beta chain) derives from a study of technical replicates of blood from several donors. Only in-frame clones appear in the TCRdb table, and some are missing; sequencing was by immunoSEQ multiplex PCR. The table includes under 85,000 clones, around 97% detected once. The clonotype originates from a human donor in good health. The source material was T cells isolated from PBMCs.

CDR3 loop: CASSEIRVDTQYF. CDR3 in DNA: TGTGCCAGCAGTGAGATTAGAGTAGATACGCAGTATTTT. The J gene is TRBJ2-3, the V gene TRBV6-1; D uncertain. CDR3 length: 13 residues. Germline CDR1 is MNHNS and CDR2 is SASEGT. V lost 3 bases, J lost 5 bases, and 9 bases lay in between.